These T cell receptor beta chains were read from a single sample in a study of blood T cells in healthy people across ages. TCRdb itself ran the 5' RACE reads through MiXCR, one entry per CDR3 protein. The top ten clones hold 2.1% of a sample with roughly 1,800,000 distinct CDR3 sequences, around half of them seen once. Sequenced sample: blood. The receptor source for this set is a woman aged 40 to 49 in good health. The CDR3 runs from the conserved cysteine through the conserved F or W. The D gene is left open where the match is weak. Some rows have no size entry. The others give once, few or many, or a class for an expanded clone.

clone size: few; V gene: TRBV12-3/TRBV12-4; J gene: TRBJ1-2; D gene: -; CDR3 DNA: TGTGCCAGCAGTTTTCAGTCAGGAGGGATGGGGGGCTACACCTTC; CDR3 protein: CASSFQSGGMGGYTF
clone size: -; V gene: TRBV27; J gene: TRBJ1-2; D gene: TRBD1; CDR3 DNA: TGTGCCAGCAGCCTCATATCGGGGACAGGGTGGAACTATGGCTACACCTTC; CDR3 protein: CASSLISGTGWNYGYTF
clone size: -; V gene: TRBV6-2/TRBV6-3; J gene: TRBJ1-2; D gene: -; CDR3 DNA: TGTGCCAGCAGTTATCAGGAGATAGTCGGCTACACCTTC; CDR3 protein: CASSYQEIVGYTF
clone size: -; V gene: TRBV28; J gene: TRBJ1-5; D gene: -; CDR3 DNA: TGTGCCAGCAGTTCTCCCGCAACCCAGGGGTCAAATCAGCCCCAGCATTTT; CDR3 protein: CASSSPATQGSNQPQHF
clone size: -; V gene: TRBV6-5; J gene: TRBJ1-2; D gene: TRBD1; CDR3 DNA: TGTGCCAGCAGTTACTCGACAGGGTCCGGCTACACCTTC; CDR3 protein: CASSYSTGSGYTF
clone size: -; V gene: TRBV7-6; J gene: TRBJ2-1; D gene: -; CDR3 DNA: TGTGCCAGCAGCTTAGCTAGGGGGGGGACCCTACCGTACAATGAGCAGTTCTTC; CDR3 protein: CASSLARGGTLPYNEQFF
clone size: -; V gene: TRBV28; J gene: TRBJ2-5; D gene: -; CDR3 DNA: TGTGCCAGCAGTCCCGGACAGTTTGGTGGGGGAGAGACTCAGTACTTC; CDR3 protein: CASSPGQFGGGETQYF
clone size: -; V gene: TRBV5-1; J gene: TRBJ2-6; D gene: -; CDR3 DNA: TGCGCCAGCAGCTTGGACAGGGGAGGTGGGGCCAACGTCCTGACTTTC; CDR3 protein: CASSLDRGGGANVLTF
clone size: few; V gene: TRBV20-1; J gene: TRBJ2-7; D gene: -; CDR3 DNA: TGCAGTGCTAGCGGTATCAACCGACTAGATTCCTACGAGCAGTACTTC; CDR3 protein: CSASGINRLDSYEQYF
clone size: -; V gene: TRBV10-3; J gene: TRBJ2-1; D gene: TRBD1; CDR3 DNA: TGTGCCGCTTCGAAGGGACAGTACAATGAGCAGTTCTTC; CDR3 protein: CAASKGQYNEQFF
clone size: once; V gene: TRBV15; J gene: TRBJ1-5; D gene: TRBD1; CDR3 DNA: TGTGCCACCAGCGGCCTGACCGGGACAGGGTTGGGCAATCAGCCCCAGCATTTT; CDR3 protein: CATSGLTGTGLGNQPQHF
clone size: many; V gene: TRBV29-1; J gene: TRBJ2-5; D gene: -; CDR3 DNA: TGCAGTGCGGTGGGGGACTTACAAGAGACCCAGTACTTC; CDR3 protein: CSAVGDLQETQYF
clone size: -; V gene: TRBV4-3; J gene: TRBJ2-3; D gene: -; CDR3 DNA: TGCGCCGGCAGCCAGGCCGAAGGTGCAGATACGCAGTATTTT; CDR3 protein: CAGSQAEGADTQYF
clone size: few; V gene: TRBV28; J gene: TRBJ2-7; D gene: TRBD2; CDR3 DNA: TGTGCCAGCAGTTTATCTGAGTGGGAGGGAAGAACCGAGCAGTACTTC; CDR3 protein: CASSLSEWEGRTEQYF
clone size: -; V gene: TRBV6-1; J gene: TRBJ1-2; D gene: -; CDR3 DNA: TGTGCCAGCAGTGACCCCAATCATGGCTACACCTTC; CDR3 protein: CASSDPNHGYTF
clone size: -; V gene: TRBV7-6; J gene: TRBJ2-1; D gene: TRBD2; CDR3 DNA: TGTGCCAGCAGCCCCTCGACTAGCGGGGGGGCCGGTGAGCAGTTCTTC; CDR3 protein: CASSPSTSGGAGEQFF
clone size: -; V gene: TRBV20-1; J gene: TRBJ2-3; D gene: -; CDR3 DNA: TGCAGTGCTGTCTTATCGGGGGCAGATACGCAGTATTTT; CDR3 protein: CSAVLSGADTQYF
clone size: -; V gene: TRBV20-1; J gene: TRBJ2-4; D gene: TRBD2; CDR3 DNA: TGCAGTGCCCCCCGGGAGCGGGGGGGCTCTAGTGCCAAAAACATTCAGTACTTC; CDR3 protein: CSAPRERGGSSAKNIQYF
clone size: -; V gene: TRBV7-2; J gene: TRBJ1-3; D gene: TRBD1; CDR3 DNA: TGTGCCAGCGAGGCCGGGACAGCTGGAAACACCATATATTTT; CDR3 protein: CASEAGTAGNTIYF
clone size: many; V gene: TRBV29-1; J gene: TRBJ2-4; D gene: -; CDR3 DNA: TGCAGCGCCTCCCCGAATCTCTTAAAAAACATTCAGTACTTC; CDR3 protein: CSASPNLLKNIQYF
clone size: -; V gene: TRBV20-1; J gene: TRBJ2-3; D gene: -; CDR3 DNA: TGCAGTGCCAAGGGGGGTTTGAGTAGGGATACGCAGTATTTT; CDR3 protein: CSAKGGLSRDTQYF
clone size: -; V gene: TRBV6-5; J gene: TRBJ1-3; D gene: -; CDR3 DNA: TGTGCCAGCAGTTCGGGCAGGATTGGAAACACCATATATTTT; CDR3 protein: CASSSGRIGNTIYF
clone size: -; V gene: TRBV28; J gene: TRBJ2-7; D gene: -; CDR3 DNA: TGTGCCAGCAGGCCCACAGGGCAGCTCTACGAGCAGTACTTC; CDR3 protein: CASRPTGQLYEQYF
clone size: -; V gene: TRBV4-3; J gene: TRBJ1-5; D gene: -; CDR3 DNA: TGCGCCAGCAGCCGAGATTACGGGACGGGATGGAGCAATCAGCCCCAGCATTTT; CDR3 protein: CASSRDYGTGWSNQPQHF
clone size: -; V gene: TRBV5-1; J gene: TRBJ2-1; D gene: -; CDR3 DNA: TGCGCCAGCAGTCCGGGGGCACTTCGGGATGAGCAGTTCTTC; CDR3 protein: CASSPGALRDEQFF
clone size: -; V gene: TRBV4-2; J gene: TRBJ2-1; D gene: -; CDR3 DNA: TGTGCCAGCAGCCAGGAAATAGCGAGCTCGCCCTACAATGAGCAGTTCTTC; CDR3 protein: CASSQEIASSPYNEQFF
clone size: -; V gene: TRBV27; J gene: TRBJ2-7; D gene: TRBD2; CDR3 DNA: TGTGCCAGCAGTCCCCGGGGAGGGCACGAGCAGTACTTC; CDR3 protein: CASSPRGGHEQYF
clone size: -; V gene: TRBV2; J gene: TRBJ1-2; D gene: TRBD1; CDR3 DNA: TGTGCCAGCAGTGAACGAAGACAGGGGGCTGGCTACACCTTC; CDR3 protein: CASSERRQGAGYTF
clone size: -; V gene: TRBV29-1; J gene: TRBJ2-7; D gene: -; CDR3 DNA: TGCAGCGTCGGGGACGTATACGAGCAGTACTTC; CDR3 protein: CSVGDVYEQYF
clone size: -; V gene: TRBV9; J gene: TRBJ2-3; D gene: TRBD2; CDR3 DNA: TGTGCCAGCACGGGAACTAGCGGGCAGGGAGGGGCAGATACGCAGTATTTT; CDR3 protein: CASTGTSGQGGADTQYF
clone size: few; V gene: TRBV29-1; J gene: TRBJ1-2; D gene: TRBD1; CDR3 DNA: TGCAGCGTCCGGACAGGGGTTAACTATGGCTACACCTTC; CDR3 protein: CSVRTGVNYGYTF
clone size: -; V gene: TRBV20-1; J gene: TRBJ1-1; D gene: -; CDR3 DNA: TGCAGTGCTAGTTTAGTCAGGGTGAACACTGAAGCTTTCTTT; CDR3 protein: CSASLVRVNTEAFF
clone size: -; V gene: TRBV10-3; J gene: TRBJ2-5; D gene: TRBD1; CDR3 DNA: TGTGCCATCAGCTCCGGGACAGGGGCTTGGGAGACCCAGTACTTC; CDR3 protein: CAISSGTGAWETQYF
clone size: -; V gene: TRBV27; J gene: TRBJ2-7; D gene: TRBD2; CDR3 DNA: TGTGCCAGCAGTAGGACTAGCGGGGCAACCCAGTACTTC; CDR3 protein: CASSRTSGATQYF
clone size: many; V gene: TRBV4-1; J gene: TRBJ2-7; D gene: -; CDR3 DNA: TGCGCCAGCAGCCAAGGGATCGGACCATTAAACGAGCAGTACTTC; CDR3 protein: CASSQGIGPLNEQYF
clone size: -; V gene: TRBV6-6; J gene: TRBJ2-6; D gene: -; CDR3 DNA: TGTGCCAGCAGGGTCCAACCGGCCGTCCTGACTTTC; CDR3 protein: CASRVQPAVLTF
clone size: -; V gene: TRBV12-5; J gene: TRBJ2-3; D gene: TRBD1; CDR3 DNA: TGTGCTAGTGGTTACTCGGGACAGGGGCGAGATACGCAGTATTTT; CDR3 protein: CASGYSGQGRDTQYF
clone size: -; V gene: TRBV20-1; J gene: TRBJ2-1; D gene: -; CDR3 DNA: TGCAGTGCCCCTAGGAATGAGCAGTTCTTC; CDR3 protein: CSAPRNEQFF
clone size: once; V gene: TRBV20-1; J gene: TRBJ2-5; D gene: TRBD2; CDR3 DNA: TGCAGTGCTAGGTCCTTGCGGGGGGGTCAAGAGACCCAGTACTTC; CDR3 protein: CSARSLRGGQETQYF
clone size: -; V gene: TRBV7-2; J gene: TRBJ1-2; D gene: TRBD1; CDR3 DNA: TGTGCCAGCAGCCTCGACAGGGACTGTGGCTACACCTTC; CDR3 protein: CASSLDRDCGYTF
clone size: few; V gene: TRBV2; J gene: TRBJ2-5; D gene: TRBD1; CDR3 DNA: TGTGCCAGCAGTCACAACTCAGGACAGGGGGGTGAGCAGTACTTC; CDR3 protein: CASSHNSGQGGEQYF